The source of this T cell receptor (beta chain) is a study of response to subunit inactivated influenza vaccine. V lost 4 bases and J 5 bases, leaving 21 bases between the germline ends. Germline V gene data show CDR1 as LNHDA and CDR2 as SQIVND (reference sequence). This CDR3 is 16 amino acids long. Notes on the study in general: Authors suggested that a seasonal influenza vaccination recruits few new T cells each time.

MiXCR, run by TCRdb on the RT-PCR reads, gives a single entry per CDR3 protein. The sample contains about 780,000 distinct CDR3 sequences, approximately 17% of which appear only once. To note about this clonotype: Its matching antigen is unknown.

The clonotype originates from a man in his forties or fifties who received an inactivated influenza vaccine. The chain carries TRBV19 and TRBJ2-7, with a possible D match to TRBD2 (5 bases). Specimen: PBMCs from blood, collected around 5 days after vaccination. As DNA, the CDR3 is TGTGCCAGTAGTAACGGGGTCGGTGGCCGTTGGGACGAGCAGTACTTC. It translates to CASSNGVGGRWDEQYF.